This T cell receptor beta chain was found in a study of cytomegalovirus exposure and HLA in healthy donors. Details on this clone: Its antigen is currently unknown.

Primers: 60 Vbeta forward and 13 Jbeta reverse. Sequenced by immunoSEQ multiplex PCR; TCRdb stores in-frame clones only, minus some. Of 150,000 to 200,000 clones in the sample, approximately 81% were seen once. Each donor was nominally healthy when sampled (though unrecorded immune exposures were likely). Whole-study results and caveats: Evidence from a later analysis indicated that most CMV-associated TCR beta chains looked HLA-restricted.

Germline CDR1 SEHNR, CDR2 FQNEAQ (reference sequence). The CDR3 length is 15 residues. The J segment lost 3 bases and the V segment lost 1 base, leaving 5 bases of the junction unmatched. Material for sequencing was PBMCs. This chain links TRBV7-9 with TRBJ1-2; 7 nucleotides align to TRBD1. The receptor's source is a man between 18 and 29 years old in good health and CMV-seropositive. CDR3 protein: CASSLDRTGDYGYTF. DNA of the CDR3: TGTGCCAGCAGCTTAGATCGGACAGGAGACTATGGCTACACCTTC.